This T cell receptor beta chain was documented in a study of cytomegalovirus exposure and HLA in healthy donors. Comments on this clone: Its antigen is as yet unknown.

The CDR3 covers 16 residues. Study results and caveats: Later genetic work tied a missense DCLRE1C variant to beta-chain V and J trimming.

Vbeta (60) and Jbeta (13) primers were used in the PCR. Some clones are missing from TCRdb's copy, which holds only in-frame ones; the method was immunoSEQ multiplex PCR. In the table there are 130,000 to 150,000 clones, around three quarters of which are singletons. The rearrangement uses TRBV21-1 and TRBJ1-6. TRBV21-1 is reported as a pseudogene. The TCR was taken from a man aged 35 to 55 in good health and CMV-seropositive. The sample taken for sequencing was PBMCs. The CDR3 here is CASSQVGPEGDSPLHF. The CDR3 bases are TGTGCCAGCAGCCAGGTAGGGCCAGAGGGAGATTCACCCCTCCACTTT.